Shown below are 21 T cell receptor beta chains from a single sample sequenced in a study of radiotherapy plus CTLA-4 blockade in lung cancer. Profiling relied on immunoSEQ multiplex PCR, and the TCRdb table lists in-frame clones only, not all of them. The sample consists of tens of thousands of clones, 55% to 80% of them appearing once. The material sequenced was peripheral blood, taken from a patient treated with radiotherapy plus ipilimumab. The receptor source for this set is a human donor with non-small cell lung cancer who had stable disease on radiotherapy plus ipilimumab.

V is TRBV7-2 and J is TRBJ1-4; D is possibly TRBD1 (5 bases). Trimming left V 4 bases short and J 7 bases short, with 10 bases between. The CDR3 runs to 13 residues. The germline CDR1 and CDR2 sequences are SGHTA and FQGNSA. The CDR3 coding sequence is TGTGCCAGCAGCTCTGGGGGAGGTGAAAAACTGTTTTTT. Its translation: CASSSGGGEKLFF.

The CDR3 region is CAISESGDSNQPQHF. The CDR3, as DNA: TGTGCCATCAGTGAGTCTGGGGACTCGAATCAGCCCCAGCATTTT. The chain uses TRBV10-3 and TRBJ1-5; D is perhaps TRBD1 (5 bases). Germline lookup yields CDR1 ENHRY and CDR2 SYGVKD. The CDR3 contains 15 residues. The germline V and J ends were trimmed by 0 bases and 4 bases, with 10 bases remaining between them.

This chain uses TRBV5-1 with TRBJ2-7, with 8 bases lining up with TRBD1. Germline V lookup: CDR1 SGHRS, CDR2 YFSETQ. With V trimmed by 2 bases and J by 3 bases, 4 bases remained unmatched. The CDR3 is 14 amino acids. CDR3 nucleotides: TGCGCCAGCAGCTTAAACGGACAGGGCTACGAGCAGTACTTC. It encodes CASSLNGQGYEQYF.

This clone was found a few times. The chain's CDR3 is CASGTGGTDTQYF. The CDR3 bases are TGCGCCAGCGGGACAGGGGGCACAGATACGCAGTATTTT. V gene TRBV4-1 combines with J gene TRBJ2-3; TRBD1 agrees at 10 bases. Germline V CDR1 and CDR2: MGHRA, YSYEKL. The CDR3 covers 13 residues. With V trimmed by 8 bases and J by 1 base, 0 bases remained unmatched.

The chain couples TRBV6-1 to TRBJ2-7; 10 bases align to TRBD2. This CDR3 has 14 amino acids. Per the germline V gene, CDR1 is MNHNS and CDR2 is SASEGT. V lost 6 bases and J lost 4; bases outside the gene matches: 6. CDR3 region: CASSRTSGPYEQYF. Written as DNA, the CDR3 is TGTGCCAGCAGCAGGACTAGCGGACCTTACGAGCAGTACTTC.

The CDR3 DNA follows: TGTGCCAGCAGAACAGGCAATCAGCCCCAGCATTTT. This gives the protein CASRTGNQPQHF. This chain uses TRBV6-5 with TRBJ1-5; D remains unclear. CDR3 length: 12 amino acids. V lost 6 bases and J 2 bases, leaving 5 bases between the germline ends. The germline gives CDR1 MNHEY, CDR2 SVGAGI.

This chain links TRBV6-6 with TRBJ1-5, with 8 bases matching TRBD1. The CDR3 contains 14 residues. CDR1 is MNHNY and CDR2 is SVGAGI in the germline V gene (reference sequence). Unmatched junction bases numbered 7, after V lost 8 bases and J lost 4 bases. The CDR3 region has the DNA TGTGCCAGCGGACAGGGTTTTGGGAATCAGCCCCAGCATTTT. Its translation is CASGQGFGNQPQHF.

This chain links TRBV2 with TRBJ2-5, with no clear D. Germline CDR1 is SNHLY and CDR2 is FYNNEI. CDR3 length equals 14 residues. Trimming left V 0 bases short and J 3 bases short, with 8 bases between. The chain's CDR3 is CASSEAEAEETQYF. The CDR3 region has the DNA TGTGCCAGCAGTGAAGCCGAGGCAGAAGAGACCCAGTACTTC.

This chain connects TRBV28 to TRBJ2-6, with D maybe TRBD1 (5 bases). V was pared by 7 bases and J by 2 bases, with 9 bases between. CDR3 length equals 14 residues. Germline lookup yields CDR1 MDHEN and CDR2 SYDVKM. The CDR3 is CASTRGAGANVLTF. The CDR3 DNA reads TGTGCCAGCACAAGGGGTGCTGGGGCCAACGTCCTGACTTTC.

Concerning this clone itself: Given a far larger clone just one base away, this is likely a sequencing read error. The chain has TRBV10-3 and TRBJ2-7, with 8 bases that match TRBD2. V lost 3 bases to trimming and J lost 3 bases; unmatched junction nucleotides: 7. Per the germline V gene, CDR1 is ENHRY and CDR2 is SYGVKD. The CDR3 contains 15 residues. The CDR3 nucleotides are TGTGCCATCAGTGAAGCGGGGGCCGTAGACTACGAGCAGTACTTC. It encodes CAISEAGAVDYEQYF.

The J gene is TRBJ2-7, the V gene TRBV5-6; possibly TRBD1 for D (6 bases). Trimming took 5 bases from V and 4 from J, leaving 16 bases between them. Germline CDR1 reads SGHDT; CDR2 reads YYEEEE. The CDR3 consists of 14 residues. CDR3 protein: CASRKTGSAYEQYF. The CDR3 region has the DNA TGTGCCAGCAGGAAAACAGGGTCGGCGTACGAGCAGTACTTC.

The rearrangement joins TRBV2 to TRBJ2-1; D remains ambiguous. V shed 7 bases and J shed 7 bases, with 8 bases lying between them. The CDR3 extends over 11 amino acids. Per germline, CDR1 SNHLY and CDR2 FYNNEI. CDR3 bases: TGTGCCAGCAACTTAAAAAATGAGCAGTTCTTC. Residues: CASNLKNEQFF.

The chain recombines TRBV9 with TRBJ1-3; D gene unclear. Trimming took 0 bases from V and 3 from J, leaving 4 bases between them. CDR3 length equals 13 residues. Germline V lookup: CDR1 SGDLS, CDR2 YYNGEE. This CDR3 is CASSVASGNTIYF. Written as DNA, the CDR3 is TGTGCCAGCAGCGTAGCCAGTGGAAACACCATATATTTT.

The chain joins TRBV5-1 to TRBJ2-5; TRBD1 aligns across 7 bases. The CDR3 is made up of 15 amino acids. J was trimmed by 5 bases and V by 4 bases; bases with no gene match: 11. The germline CDR1 and CDR2 sequences are SGHRS and YFSETQ. CDR3 in amino acids: CASSQSTGDGETQYF. The CDR3 DNA sequence: TGCGCCAGCAGCCAGAGCACAGGGGACGGGGAGACCCAGTACTTC.

The V and J genes are TRBV5-6 and TRBJ1-3, with a tentative D call TRBD1 (6 bases). The V end lost 4 bases, the J end lost 0 bases, and 8 bases lay between the germline ends. The CDR3 is 14 amino acids. Germline CDR1 and CDR2: SGHDT and YYEEEE. The CDR3 DNA reads TGTGCCAGCAGCGAGACAGGCTCTGGAAACACCATATATTTT. Amino acids: CASSETGSGNTIYF.

This chain links TRBV5-1 with TRBJ2-2; no firm D call. This CDR3 spans 13 amino acids. CDR1 and CDR2 from the germline V gene are SGHRS and YFSETQ. With 0 bases removed from V and 4 bases from J, the gap between germline ends came to 4 bases. CDR3 in amino acids: CASSLVSTGELFF. In DNA form, the CDR3 reads TGCGCCAGCAGCTTGGTGAGCACCGGGGAGCTGTTTTTT. Filled out from reference TRBV5-1 and TRBJ2-2, the complete variable domain reads KAGVTQTPRYLIKTRGQQVTLSCSPISGHRSVSWYQQTPGQGLQFLFEYFSETQRNKGNFPGRFSGRQFSNSRSEMNVSTLELGDSALYLCASSLVSTGELFFGEGSRLTVL.

The chain couples TRBV10-3 to TRBJ2-3, with TRBD2 matching over 11 bases. With V trimmed by 10 bases and J by 0 bases, 6 bases remained unmatched. Germline V lookup: CDR1 ENHRY, CDR2 SYGVKD. The CDR3 loop spans 15 amino acids. CDR3 coding DNA: TGTGCCACCGGGACTAGCGGTACTAGCACAGATACGCAGTATTTT. Protein sequence: CATGTSGTSTDTQYF.

J is TRBJ2-3 and V is TRBV7-9; D gene uncertain. Trimming cost V 4 bases and J 2 bases, with 13 bases left between them. This CDR3 is 15 amino acids long. Germline assignment: CDR1 SEHNR and CDR2 FQNEAQ (reference sequence). The CDR3 protein is CASSWRRADTDTQYF. In DNA, the CDR3 is TGTGCCAGCAGCTGGAGAAGAGCCGACACAGATACGCAGTATTTT. Looking up the rest from reference TRBV7-9 and TRBJ2-3 gives the full variable domain: DTGVSQNPRHKITKRGQNVTFRCDPISEHNRLYWYRQTLGQGPEFLTYFQNEAQLEKSRLLSDRFSAERPKGSFSTLEIQRTEQGDSAMYLCASSWRRADTDTQYFGPGTRLTVL.

The chain combines TRBV5-1 with TRBJ2-7; 10 positions match TRBD2. The germline gives CDR1 SGHRS, CDR2 YFSETQ. The CDR3 totals 16 residues. Trimming at V came to 4 bases and at J to 4 bases, leaving 11 bases not matched to a gene. The CDR3 spells CASSPGGTSESYEQYF. CDR3 nucleotides: TGCGCCAGCAGCCCGGGGGGGACTAGCGAGAGTTACGAGCAGTACTTC.

This clone was counted ten times or more. The chain combines TRBV28 with TRBJ1-2, with D unclear. The germline V gene encodes CDR1 MDHEN and CDR2 SYDVKM. The V end was cut by 9 bases, the J end by 2 bases, with 10 bases between. The CDR3 has 12 amino acids. DNA for the CDR3: TGTGCCAGTCTTACCCTAAACTATGGCTACACCTTC. Translation: CASLTLNYGYTF.

There are a few counts of this clone. The V gene is TRBV2, the J gene TRBJ1-5, with D possibly being TRBD1 (5 bases). V shed 6 bases and J shed 2 bases, with 11 bases lying between them. Germline assignment: CDR1 SNHLY and CDR2 FYNNEI. The length of the CDR3 is 14 residues. The chain's CDR3 is CASRGTAGNQPQHF. For the CDR3, the DNA is TGTGCCAGCAGGGGGACTGCTGGCAATCAGCCCCAGCATTTT.